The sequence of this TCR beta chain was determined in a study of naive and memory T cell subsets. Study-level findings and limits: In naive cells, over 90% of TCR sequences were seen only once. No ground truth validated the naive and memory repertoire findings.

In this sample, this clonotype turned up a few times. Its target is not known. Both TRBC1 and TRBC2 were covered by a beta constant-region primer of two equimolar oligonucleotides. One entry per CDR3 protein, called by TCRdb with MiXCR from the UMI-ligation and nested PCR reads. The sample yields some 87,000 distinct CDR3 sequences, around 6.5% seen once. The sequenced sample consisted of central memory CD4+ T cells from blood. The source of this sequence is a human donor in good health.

The CDR3 DNA follows: TGTGCCAGCAGCCAAGATGCAGCAAGCAATCAGCCCCAGCATTTT. This codes for CASSQDAASNQPQHF. The chain is built from TRBV3-1 and TRBJ1-5; D is unclear. The germline V gene has CDR1 LGHDT and CDR2 YNNKEL (reference sequence). The CDR3 contains 15 residues. The ends were cut back, 0 bases at V and 1 base at J, with 7 bases in the middle.